This is a list of T cell receptor beta chains from one sample in a study of CD8+ T cells in alopecia areata. The table came from immunoSEQ multiplex PCR; TCRdb's copy has only in-frame clones and leaves some out. The data show about 180,000 clones, roughly 60% seen once. This sample comprised CD4+ T cells sorted from blood, obtained at approximately week 56, from a patient treated with tofacitinib. These receptors all come from a human donor with alopecia areata. The CDR3 runs from the conserved cysteine through the conserved F or W. D genes are given only for firm matches. The size of a clone is reported for some rows only, either as once, few or many, or as a class for expanded clones.

TGTGCCAGCAGCTGGACGGCCACAACTAATGAAAAACTGTTTTTT,CASSWTATTNEKLFF,TRBJ1-4,NA,NA,TRBV11-2
TGCGCCAGCAGCCAGGTCGAAGGGGCCGTTTGGGAGACCCAGTACTTC,CASSQVEGAVWETQYF,TRBJ2-5,few,NA,TRBV5-1
TGTGCCAGCAGCGCTCTAACACCGACTAGCACAGATACGCAGTATTTT,CASSALTPTSTDTQYF,TRBJ2-3,NA,NA,TRBV4-2
TGTGCCAGTGGGACAGAGACTAACTATGGCTACACCTTC,CASGTETNYGYTF,TRBJ1-2,NA,TRBD1,TRBV10-3
TGTGCCAGCAGCTTGGGGAGGAGCAATCAGCCCCAGCATTTT,CASSLGRSNQPQHF,TRBJ1-5,NA,NA,TRBV5-6
TGTGCCTGGAGTGGCGGGTCCATCACAGATACGCAGTATTTT,CAWSGGSITDTQYF,TRBJ2-3,few,NA,TRBV30
TGCGCCAGCAGCTTGGAAGGGGTACTCTACGAGCAGTACTTC,CASSLEGVLYEQYF,TRBJ2-7,NA,NA,TRBV5-1
TGTGCCATAACAGGGGGCGAGAACACTGAAGCTTTCTTT,CAITGGENTEAFF,TRBJ1-1,few,TRBD1,TRBV7-9
TGCGCCAGCAGCCAATCAGGACCGGGACTAGCGGTCCAAGAGACCCAGTACTTC,CASSQSGPGLAVQETQYF,TRBJ2-5,NA,TRBD2,TRBV4-1
TGTGCCAGCTCACCCCCGACGGGGTCCGAGCAGTACTTC,CASSPPTGSEQYF,TRBJ2-7,NA,NA,TRBV18
TGTGCCAGCAGCTTATCTCGAGGACTAGCGGGGATTGAGCAGTTCTTC,CASSLSRGLAGIEQFF,TRBJ2-1,NA,TRBD2,TRBV7-8
TGCAGCGTTCAGTCTTACGGTCATGCAGATACGCAGTATTTT,CSVQSYGHADTQYF,TRBJ2-3,NA,NA,TRBV29-1
TGCGCCAGCACCCGCGGGGTGACAGGCGGTTTGGAAGCTTTCTTT,CASTRGVTGGLEAFF,TRBJ1-1,NA,NA,TRBV5-1
TGTGCCAGCAGCAGACGGGACAGGGGGCCTTATGGCTACACCTTC,CASSRRDRGPYGYTF,TRBJ1-2,once,TRBD1,TRBV9
TGTGCCAGTAGTATCTCGGAGAATGAAAAACTGTTTTTT,CASSISENEKLFF,TRBJ1-4,few,NA,TRBV19
TGTGCCTGGAGCAACGGACGACAGCAGTACTTC,CAWSNGRQQYF,TRBJ2-7,NA,NA,TRBV30
TGTGCCAGCAGCTTAGCGGGGGGCGCGGTCGAGCAGTACTTC,CASSLAGGAVEQYF,TRBJ2-7,NA,NA,TRBV7-9
TGCAGCGTCCGGACGACAGTCTACGAGCAGTACTTC,CSVRTTVYEQYF,TRBJ2-7,few,NA,TRBV29-1
TGTGCCAGCAGCGTCAACCGGGGAGAGACCCAGTACTTC,CASSVNRGETQYF,TRBJ2-5,few,NA,TRBV9
TGCGCCAGCAGCTTGGAATCCGGGGCGCACACTGAAGCTTTCTTT,CASSLESGAHTEAFF,TRBJ1-1,NA,NA,TRBV5-1
TGTGCCAGCAGCTTCTGGTCGGGAGGCTACACCTTC,CASSFWSGGYTF,TRBJ1-2,NA,NA,TRBV7-9
TGCGCCAGCAGCCACGACGGGACAGCTTTCTATGGCTACACCTTC,CASSHDGTAFYGYTF,TRBJ1-2,few,TRBD1,TRBV4-1
TGTGCCTGGAAGTGGCAGGGAAGGGCACCCCTCCACTTT,CAWKWQGRAPLHF,TRBJ1-6,NA,NA,TRBV30
TGTGCCAGCAGCTTAGGCGCAGGGGGGAACCAAGAGACCCAGTACTTC,CASSLGAGGNQETQYF,TRBJ2-5,once,NA,TRBV11-2
TGTGCCAGCAGCTCCTCGGGACAGGGTGCCTATGGCTACACCTTC,CASSSSGQGAYGYTF,TRBJ1-2,many,TRBD1,TRBV7-2